This T cell receptor (beta chain) was sequenced during a study of cytomegalovirus exposure and HLA in healthy donors. Study-wide results and caveats: Cytomegalovirus association was listed for about 180 TCR beta chains.

The CDR3 extends over 13 amino acids. Germline V gives CDR1 GTSNPN, CDR2 SVGIG (reference sequence). The V end lost 5 bases, the J end lost 2 bases, and 13 bases lay between the germline ends. As to this clone: Its cognate antigen is unknown.

Amplification used 60 Vbeta primers and 13 Jbeta primers. Here immunoSEQ multiplex PCR was the method, and the copy in TCRdb shows in-frame clones only, minus some. The table includes hundreds of thousands of clones, 77% detected once. The chain employs TRBV30 and TRBJ2-7; D not resolved. Sequencing used PBMCs. The clonotype was recovered from a woman in her sixties in good health and CMV-seropositive. For the CDR3, the DNA is TGTGCCTGGCTGAGAGCCGGTACCTACGAGCAGTACTTC. Translated, it gives CAWLRAGTYEQYF. Full variable domain (missing parts from reference TRBV30 and TRBJ2-7): SQTIHQWPATLVQPVGSPLSLECTVEGTSNPNLYWYRQAAGRGLQLLFYSVGIGQISSEVPQNLSASRPQDRQFILSSKKLLLSDSGFYLCAWLRAGTYEQYFGPGTRLTVT.